One T cell receptor beta chain is described in this entry. The antigen remains unidentified. The assay was carried out at the deep level. Generated by immunoSEQ multiplex PCR, the TCRdb table keeps only in-frame clones and is missing some. This sample has about 600,000 clones; around 97% occur once, and the top ten carry roughly 0.05%. This sample is drawn from a study of shared clonotypes between healthy human individuals. Study-wide results and caveats: Few donors restricted represented genetic and exposure-history diversity.

Germline CDR1 MNHEY, CDR2 SMNVEV (reference sequence). Deletions cut 2 bases from V and 11 bases from J, with 13 bases between. The CDR3 is 13 amino acids. Sequencing was performed on naive CD4+ T cells sorted from blood. Indicated subset: CD45RA+ positively selected. This clonotype originated in a woman in her 30s in good health. This chain joins TRBV27 and TRBJ2-1, with D hard to call. The CDR3, as DNA: TGTGCCAGCAGTTTAGAGCATAGGGTCCAGCAGTTCTTC. The encoded protein is CASSLEHRVQQFF.